A single sample gave rise to the 20 T cell receptor beta chains below, sequenced in a study of Ad26.COV2.S vaccination and SARS-CoV-2 variants. Specified treatment: over 15 received Ad26.COV2.S at low or high dose, single or two shots; about 5 received placebo; per-sample allocation not given. All samples were drawn on day 63, counting from the first vaccine or placebo injection. TCRdb keeps only in-frame clones here, not all; method: immunoSEQ multiplex PCR. Of approximately 420,000 clones in the sample, around 87% were seen once. Here the sequenced sample was peripheral blood, taken in a trial of Ad26.COV2.S vaccine versus placebo. The receptor set was obtained from a person aged 18-60 years who received the Ad26.COV2.S COVID-19 vaccine or a placebo.

This clone was found many times. The rearrangement uses TRBV14 and TRBJ1-1; unclear D gene. The germline gives CDR1 SGHDN, CDR2 FVKESK. This CDR3 has 13 amino acids. V lost 7 bases, J lost 0 bases, and 9 bases lay in between. The CDR3 DNA sequence: TGTGCCAGCACCCCGTTTTTGAACACTGAAGCTTTCTTT. Its protein is CASTPFLNTEAFF.

The V and J genes are TRBV5-1 and TRBJ1-4; D possibly corresponds to TRBD1 (5 bases). The CDR3 sequence is 14 residues long. The germline V gene encodes CDR1 SGHRS and CDR2 YFSETQ. Trimming cost V 4 bases and J 5 bases, with 12 bases left between them. The CDR3 region is CASSMGRRNEKLFF. CDR3 DNA sequence: TGCGCCAGCAGCATGGGACGGAGGAATGAAAAACTGTTTTTT.

The rearrangement links TRBV24-1 to TRBJ2-1; tentative D call: TRBD2 (5 bases). The V end lost 5 bases, the J end lost 3 bases, and 10 bases lay between the germline ends. Germline values: CDR1 KGHDR, CDR2 SFDVKD. The length of the CDR3 is 14 residues. The CDR3 sequence is CATSAQDFYNEQFF. Here the CDR3 DNA reads TGTGCCACCAGTGCCCAGGACTTCTACAATGAGCAGTTCTTC.

The CDR3 loop reads CASSRLVLETQYF. The CDR3 nucleotides are TGTGCCAGCAGCCGGTTGGTCTTAGAGACCCAGTACTTC. The genes are TRBV3-1 (or the pseudogene TRBV3-2) and TRBJ2-5; D unresolved. The V gene's germline CDR1 is LGHDT and CDR2 YNNKEL (reference sequence). Trimming cost V 4 bases and J 4 bases, with 10 bases left between them. CDR3 length: 13 residues.

This chain connects TRBV11-2 to TRBJ2-2; D gene uncertain. The length of the CDR3 is 15 residues. The ends were cut back, 0 bases at V and 0 bases at J, with 5 bases in the middle. CDR1 and CDR2 from the germline V gene are SGHAT and FQNNGV. The CDR3 nucleotides are TGTGCCAGCAGCTTAGATCAGCCGAACACCGGGGAGCTGTTTTTT. This translates into CASSLDQPNTGELFF.

The chain links TRBV28 to TRBJ1-3, with D maybe TRBD1 (6 bases). Germline lookup yields CDR1 MDHEN and CDR2 SYDVKM. The CDR3 is 13 residues long. The ends were cut back, 5 bases at V and 8 bases at J, with 13 bases in the middle. CDR3 loop: CASSMQGLDTIYF. In DNA, the CDR3 is TGTGCCAGCAGTATGCAGGGGCTAGACACCATATATTTT.

The chain uses TRBV4-1 and TRBJ1-5; 7 positions agree with TRBD1. Looked up from germline, CDR1 is MGHRA and CDR2 is YSYEKL. CDR3 size: 15 residues. The junction had 6 bases not matched to a gene; V was cut back by 2 bases and J by 5 bases. The CDR3 spells CASSQIVQGDQPQHF. CDR3 nucleotide sequence: TGCGCCAGCAGCCAAATAGTCCAGGGGGATCAGCCCCAGCATTTT.

The chain joins TRBV7-3 to TRBJ1-1, with a weak D call TRBD1 (5 bases). This CDR3 is built from 11 residues. V lost 8 bases to trimming and J lost 5 bases, with 9 bases between them. Germline V CDR1 and CDR2: SGHTA, FQGTGA. CDR3 protein: CASGGGTEAFF. CDR3 in DNA: TGTGCCAGCGGCGGGGGAACTGAAGCTTTCTTT.

V gene TRBV3-1 (or the pseudogene TRBV3-2) combines with J gene TRBJ2-3; D is ambiguous. V lost 3 bases, J lost 5 bases, and 6 bases lay in between. Germline V gene lookup returns CDR1 LGHDT and CDR2 YNNKEL (reference sequence). This CDR3 is built from 12 residues. The CDR3 coding sequence is TGTGCCAGCAGCCATAGGAGAGATACGCAGTATTTT. As protein: CASSHRRDTQYF.

The J gene is TRBJ2-2, the V gene TRBV13, with D unclear. Germline V gives CDR1 PRHDT, CDR2 FYEKMQ (reference sequence). Between the trimmed V and J ends, which lost 0 bases and 6 bases, there was a span of 5 bases. The CDR3 is made up of 13 amino acids. CDR3 nucleotide sequence: TGTGCCAGCAGCTTAGGAGGGTCCGGGGAGCTGTTTTTT. Amino acid sequence: CASSLGGSGELFF.

This rearrangement joins TRBV11-3 to TRBJ2-1, with D unresolved. With 0 bases removed from V and 0 bases from J, the gap between germline ends came to 9 bases. This CDR3 has 16 amino acids. Germline assignment: CDR1 SGHNT and CDR2 YENEEA. The CDR3 reads CASSLDPGSSYNEQFF. The CDR3 bases are TGTGCCAGCAGCTTAGATCCCGGCAGCTCCTACAATGAGCAGTTCTTC.

In this sample, this clone turned up a few times. V is TRBV24-1 and J is TRBJ2-2, with a possible D match to TRBD1 (5 bases). CDR1 and CDR2 (germline): KGHDR, SFDVKD. CDR3 length: 15 amino acids. Deletions cut 0 bases from V and 1 base from J, with 5 bases between. The CDR3 sequence is CATSDLRGNTGELFF. CDR3 coding DNA: TGTGCCACCAGTGATTTGAGGGGGAACACCGGGGAGCTGTTTTTT.

V and J are TRBV2 and TRBJ2-2, with D possibly matching TRBD1 (5 bases). The germline V gene has CDR1 SNHLY and CDR2 FYNNEI. V gave up 2 bases and J gave up 4 bases, with 11 bases separating them. CDR3 length: 15 amino acids. CDR3 bases: TGTGCCAGCAGTGAAATCAGGGCGCGCACCGGGGAGCTGTTTTTT. This translates into CASSEIRARTGELFF.

The V and J genes are TRBV12-5 and TRBJ2-1, with D unresolved. The CDR3 has 11 residues. Germline CDR1 reads LGHNT; CDR2 reads FRNRAP. The V end was cut by 8 bases, the J end by 4 bases, with 6 bases between. Written as DNA, the CDR3 is TGTGCTAGTTCCGCTTACAATGAGCAGTTCTTC. The encoded protein is CASSAYNEQFF.

The V gene is TRBV5-1, the J gene TRBJ2-2; the match to TRBD1 covers 12 bases. The CDR3 has 17 amino acids. Germline CDR1 reads SGHRS; CDR2 reads YFSETQ. Losses at the gene ends were 0 bases for V and 4 bases for J; bases not matched to a gene: 4. This chain's CDR3 is CASSLAGTGGGTGELFF. In DNA form, the CDR3 reads TGCGCCAGCAGCTTGGCCGGGACAGGGGGCGGCACCGGGGAGCTGTTTTTT.

V is TRBV4-1 and J is TRBJ1-4; perhaps TRBD1 as D (5 bases). The CDR3 has 16 residues. V gave up 0 bases and J gave up 6 bases, with 14 bases separating them. Germline V CDR1 and CDR2: MGHRA, YSYEKL. CDR3 DNA: TGCGCCAGCAGCCAAGAGGGGCCTGGGGAGGATGAAAAACTGTTTTTT. The encoded protein is CASSQEGPGEDEKLFF.

The gene calls are TRBV9 and TRBJ2-7; the D gene is possibly TRBD2 (5 bases). The V gene's germline CDR1 is SGDLS and CDR2 YYNGEE. V was clipped by 2 bases and J by 4 bases, with 16 bases between them. This CDR3 comprises 15 residues. Here the CDR3 DNA reads TGTGCCAGCAGCGTGGATAGGACTCCCGGGTACGAGCAGTACTTC. Translating it yields CASSVDRTPGYEQYF.

The gene calls are TRBV6-1 and TRBJ2-5; unclear D gene. The germline V and J ends were trimmed by 2 bases and 5 bases, with 9 bases remaining between them. The CDR3 has 13 amino acids. Germline V lookup: CDR1 MNHNS, CDR2 SASEGT. CDR3 bases: TGTGCCAGCAGTGAACAACCCGTGGAGACCCAGTACTTC. Its translation: CASSEQPVETQYF.

The chain employs TRBV30 and TRBJ2-7; D is possibly TRBD1 (6 bases). The CDR3 runs 12 residues. V was shortened by 1 base and J by 6 bases, with 10 bases between the two germline ends. CDR1 and CDR2 from the germline V gene are GTSNPN and SVGIG (reference sequence). The DNA for the CDR3 is TGTGCCTGGAGTGGGACAGTCTCCGAGCAGTACTTC. Its translation: CAWSGTVSEQYF. The full variable domain, in which reference TRBV30 and TRBJ2-7 provide the parts outside the CDR3, is SQTIHQWPATLVQPVGSPLSLECTVEGTSNPNLYWYRQAAGRGLQLLFYSVGIGQISSEVPQNLSASRPQDRQFILSSKKLLLSDSGFYLCAWSGTVSEQYFGPGTRLTVT.

The CDR3 reads CTADGANEQFF. CDR3 bases: TGCACCGCTGATGGGGCGAATGAGCAGTTCTTC. The gene calls are TRBV20-1 and TRBJ2-1; tentative D call: TRBD1 (5 bases). CDR3 size: 11 residues. Per germline, CDR1 DFQATT and CDR2 SNEGSKA (reference sequence).